This TCR beta chain derives from a study of cytomegalovirus exposure and HLA in healthy donors. The overall study: The roughly 120 validation repertoires used the same platform as the 650 to 850 first-cohort repertoires, a later analysis reported. General study findings and limits: Associated with cytomegalovirus, according to the listing, were fewer than 200 TCR beta chains.

Germline CDR1 MNHNY, CDR2 SVGAGI (reference sequence). The V and J ends lost 7 bases and 0 bases respectively, with 16 bases between them. The CDR3 spans 16 residues. Clones were read by immunoSEQ multiplex PCR, and TCRdb kept only the in-frame ones, dropping some. The repertoire holds more than 85,000 clones, with about 94% as singletons. As to this clone: Its target is unknown.

The V and J genes are TRBV6-6 and TRBJ1-3; TRBD1 is a possible D gene (6 bases). This receptor was taken from a woman between 18 and 30 years old in good health and CMV-seronegative. Specimen: PBMCs. The CDR3 DNA sequence: TGTGCCAGCACGACGTCACAGGGAAGCTCTGGAAACACCATATATTTT. It is translated as CASTTSQGSSGNTIYF.